This TCR beta chain is drawn from a study of blood T cells in healthy people across ages. Using a J-beta primer mix together with a sample-barcoded 5' primer, a second PCR was run for 7 to 11 cycles. TCRdb redid the calling of the 5' RACE reads with MiXCR, one entry per CDR3 protein. Here the sample spans about 970,000 distinct CDR3 sequences, around 54% being singletons. Germline-derived CDR1 and CDR2 are SEHNR and FQNEAQ (reference sequence). Trimming removed 1 base at V and 7 bases at J, with 14 bases between. CDR3 length: 16 residues. This sequence was found in a woman aged 55-70 years in good health. The sequenced sample consisted of blood. The genes are TRBV7-9 and TRBJ1-6, with unresolved D. The CDR3 sequence: CASSLVWNRRNSPLHF. In DNA, the CDR3 is TGTGCCAGCAGCTTAGTGTGGAACAGAAGAAATTCACCCCTCCACTTT.